This is a list of T cell receptor beta chains from one sample in a study of CD8+CD57+ T cells in acquired aplastic anemia. TCRdb redid the calling of the reads with MiXCR, one entry per CDR3 protein. The repertoire holds about 200,000 distinct CDR3 sequences, with around 49% as singletons. What was sequenced was sorted CD4+, CD8+, or CD8+CD57+ T cells (not recorded which) from PBMCs. The receptors were sampled from a human donor with aplastic anemia. Both conserved end residues are part of each CDR3. A D gene is named only where the DNA matches it firmly. Some rows have no size entry. The others give once, few or many, or a class for an expanded clone.

CDR3 DNA | CDR3 protein | J gene | V gene | D gene | clone size
TGTGCCAGCAGCGTCAGGGGAGGGACCTCCTACGAGCAGTACTTC | CASSVRGGTSYEQYF | TRBJ2-7 | TRBV9 | - | -
TGTGCCAGCAGCCCGGGACAGAGCACAGATACGCAGTATTTT | CASSPGQSTDTQYF | TRBJ2-3 | TRBV14 | TRBD1 | many
TGCAGCGTTCTGCGGGATTCCTACGAGCAGTACTTC | CSVLRDSYEQYF | TRBJ2-7 | TRBV29-1 | - | many
TGTGCCAGCAGCTTAGCGCGGGGGTACCAAGAGACCCAGTACTTC | CASSLARGYQETQYF | TRBJ2-5 | TRBV7-9 | TRBD2 | -
TGTGCCAGCAGTGGGGACAGGTGGCAGCAGTACTTC | CASSGDRWQQYF | TRBJ2-7 | TRBV5-4 | TRBD1 | few
TGTGCCAGCAGCTTAATGACGCTGGGAGCTTTCTTT | CASSLMTLGAFF | TRBJ1-1 | TRBV7-2 | - | -
TGTGCCAGTAGTATAATGGGTGTGGGCACTGAAGCTTTCTTT | CASSIMGVGTEAFF | TRBJ1-1 | TRBV19 | - | many
TGTGCCAGCAAAGGACAGGGTACAGATACGCAGTATTTT | CASKGQGTDTQYF | TRBJ2-3 | TRBV5-4 | TRBD1 | many
TGTGCCAGCAGGCGGTCGACAGGGGAGAGCAATCAGCCCCAGCATTTT | CASRRSTGESNQPQHF | TRBJ1-5 | TRBV6-2/TRBV6-3 | TRBD1 | -
TGTGCCAGTAGTATCTTCGACAGCTACGAGCAGTACTTC | CASSIFDSYEQYF | TRBJ2-7 | TRBV19 | - | -
TGTGCCAGCAGTGAATTAAGGGATACGCAGTATTTT | CASSELRDTQYF | TRBJ2-3 | TRBV25-1 | - | -
TGCAGTGCTAGATCAGGGATAAGTATCGATACGCAGTATTTT | CSARSGISIDTQYF | TRBJ2-3 | TRBV20-1 | - | once
TGTGCCAGCAGGTTACAGGGCTACGAGCAGTACTTC | CASRLQGYEQYF | TRBJ2-7 | TRBV14 | - | -
TGTGCCAGCAGTGTGGACAGGGACACCGGGGAGCTGTTTTTT | CASSVDRDTGELFF | TRBJ2-2 | TRBV6-1 | TRBD1 | many
TGTGCCAGCAGCCAAGGACCAGGGGCTATTAATGAGCAGTTCTTC | CASSQGPGAINEQFF | TRBJ2-1 | TRBV14 | - | -
TGTGCCAGCAGCTTGTGGGGCAGGTCTGGAAACACCTTC | CASSLWGRSGNTF | TRBJ1-2 | TRBV7-9 | - | few
TGTGCCATCGGGACAGCTAACACTGAAGCTTTCTTT | CAIGTANTEAFF | TRBJ1-1 | TRBV10-3 | TRBD1 | -
TGTGCCAGCAGTTTCACAGGCCGGGGGCTTGGCTACACCTTC | CASSFTGRGLGYTF | TRBJ1-2 | TRBV28 | - | -
TGTGCCAGCAGTTTATCACGCAATGAGCAGTTCTTC | CASSLSRNEQFF | TRBJ2-1 | TRBV28 | - | -
TGCAGCGTTGTCGAGGAGAGGGGCAATCAGCCCCAGCATTTT | CSVVEERGNQPQHF | TRBJ1-5 | TRBV29-1 | - | many
TGTGCCAGCAGCTTCCGACAGGGGATCCAAGAGACCCAGTACTTC | CASSFRQGIQETQYF | TRBJ2-5 | TRBV7-8 | TRBD1 | -
TGCGCCAGCAGTGATTTGCAAGGGGAGCAGTACTTC | CASSDLQGEQYF | TRBJ2-7 | TRBV10-1 | - | many
TGTGCCAGCAGTTACATCGGAGACAGGAACTATGGCTACACCTTC | CASSYIGDRNYGYTF | TRBJ1-2 | TRBV6-6 | - | -
TGTGCCAGCAGCCCCACAGGGGGAGTCTCTAACTATGGCTACACCTTC | CASSPTGGVSNYGYTF | TRBJ1-2 | TRBV7-2 | TRBD1 | -
TGCAGTGCTGGAGCCGGGACAAGGGAAGCTTTCTTT | CSAGAGTREAFF | TRBJ1-1 | TRBV20-1 | - | -
TGCGCCAGCAGCTGGGGGGGGTCCCTAGGAGAGACCCAGTACTTC | CASSWGGSLGETQYF | TRBJ2-5 | TRBV5-1 | TRBD2 | -
TGTGCCAGCAGTGCCCGGGGGGGTAGCACAGATACGCAGTATTTT | CASSARGGSTDTQYF | TRBJ2-3 | TRBV25-1 | TRBD2 | -
TGTGCCAGTAGGAAGGACAGGGATCCTCTCTATGGCTACACCTTC | CASRKDRDPLYGYTF | TRBJ1-2 | TRBV19 | TRBD1 | -
TGCGCCAGCAGCCAAGAACGGGGACTAGCGGGGGGGCCGAGGCTACCAGATACGCAGTATTTT | CASSQERGLAGGPRLPDTQYF | TRBJ2-3 | TRBV4-1 | TRBD2 | -
TGTGCCAGCAGCCAAGGGACTAGCGGGCAAAGGGGAGATACGCAGTATTTT | CASSQGTSGQRGDTQYF | TRBJ2-3 | TRBV3-1 | TRBD2 | many
TGTGCCAGCAGCGGGACAGGGCACAATCAGCCCCAGCATTTT | CASSGTGHNQPQHF | TRBJ1-5 | TRBV12-3/TRBV12-4 | TRBD1 | many
TGTGCCAGATCGGACAGAAACAATGAGCAGTTCTTC | CARSDRNNEQFF | TRBJ2-1 | TRBV7-9 | - | few
TGTGCCAGCAGTTACTCGAGGGGGGTATACGAGCAGTACTTC | CASSYSRGVYEQYF | TRBJ2-7 | TRBV6-7 | - | -
TGTGCCAGCAGTTTGGGTAAGACCGGTGTCGGAGCTTTCTTT | CASSLGKTGVGAFF | TRBJ1-1 | TRBV2 | - | -
TGCAGTGCTAGGCCGACAGGGGAGGGATCACCCCTCCACTTT | CSARPTGEGSPLHF | TRBJ1-6 | TRBV20-1 | TRBD1 | many
TGTGCCAGCTCAACGGGGCTTGGGTCCGAGCAGTACTTC | CASSTGLGSEQYF | TRBJ2-7 | TRBV18 | - | few
TGTGCCAGCAGCCGGACAGGGGCAACTGGAAACACCATATATTTT | CASSRTGATGNTIYF | TRBJ1-3 | TRBV5-4 | TRBD1 | once
TGTGCCAGCAGCTTGGTAGTGGATACGCAGTATTTT | CASSLVVDTQYF | TRBJ2-3 | TRBV7-9 | - | many
TGTGCCATCAGTGAGCCTAGGACAGGGGGCTATGGCTACACCTTC | CAISEPRTGGYGYTF | TRBJ1-2 | TRBV10-3 | TRBD1 | -
TGCAGTGCTAGAAAGGAAACGTCGGGAAACACCATATATTTT | CSARKETSGNTIYF | TRBJ1-3 | TRBV20-1 | - | many
TGTGCCAGTAGTTGGCAGGGAGACACCGGGGAGCTGTTTTTT | CASSWQGDTGELFF | TRBJ2-2 | TRBV19 | - | -
TGCGCCAGCAGCCTAAGCGACGAGCAGTACTTC | CASSLSDEQYF | TRBJ2-7 | TRBV5-1 | - | few
TGTGCCAGCAGTTTCGTTGACAGGGACAATTCACCCCCCCACTTT | CASSFVDRDNSPPHF | TRBJ1-6 | TRBV28 | TRBD1 | -
TGTGCCAGCAGAGAGAAAGGGGGAAATTCACCCCTCCACTTT | CASREKGGNSPLHF | TRBJ1-6 | TRBV2 | - | -
TGTGCCAGCAGCGCGGGACTAGCGGGAGTAGACGAGCAGTACTTC | CASSAGLAGVDEQYF | TRBJ2-7 | TRBV9 | TRBD2 | -
TGTGCCAGCAGCTTAGGTCGCGGAAACACCATATATTTT | CASSLGRGNTIYF | TRBJ1-3 | TRBV11-3 | - | many
TGCGCCAGCAGCTTGGACAGGGAGGAGAACACCATATATTTT | CASSLDREENTIYF | TRBJ1-3 | TRBV5-1 | - | many
TGTGCCACCAGCAGGCGGGCAGTTAATGAAAAACTGTTTTTT | CATSRRAVNEKLFF | TRBJ1-4 | TRBV15 | - | -
TGTGCCAGCAGTGAATATGGTGGTTGGGGGGAGACCCAGTACTTC | CASSEYGGWGETQYF | TRBJ2-5 | TRBV2 | - | -
TGCGCCAGCAGCTTTGCCACCAGCGGGAGTAACGCAGATACGCAGTATTTT | CASSFATSGSNADTQYF | TRBJ2-3 | TRBV5-1 | TRBD2 | -
TGTGCCACCAGCAGCCCGAGTGCGGGACAGGGCTCCTACGAGCAGTACTTC | CATSSPSAGQGSYEQYF | TRBJ2-7 | TRBV15 | TRBD1 | -
TGTGCCAGCAACCAGGGGCCCAATTACAATGAGCAGTTCTTC | CASNQGPNYNEQFF | TRBJ2-1 | TRBV2 | - | -